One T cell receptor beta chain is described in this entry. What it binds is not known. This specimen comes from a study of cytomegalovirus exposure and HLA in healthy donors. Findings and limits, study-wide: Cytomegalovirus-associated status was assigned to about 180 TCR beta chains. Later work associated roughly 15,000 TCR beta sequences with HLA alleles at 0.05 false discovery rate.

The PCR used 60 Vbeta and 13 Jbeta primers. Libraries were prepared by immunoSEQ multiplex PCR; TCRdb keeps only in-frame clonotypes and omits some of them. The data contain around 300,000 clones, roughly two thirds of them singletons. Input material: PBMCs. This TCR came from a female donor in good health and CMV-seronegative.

The CDR3: CASSLVRDTSYNEQFF. In nucleotides, the CDR3 is TGTGCCAGCAGCTTAGTGAGGGACACTTCCTACAATGAGCAGTTCTTC. The rearrangement uses TRBV7-6 and TRBJ2-1, with D possibly TRBD1 on 6 matching bases. Germline V gene data show CDR1 as SGHVS and CDR2 as FNYEAQ. V was cut by 1 base and J by 1 base, with 11 bases left in between. The length of the CDR3 is 16 residues.